This T cell receptor beta chain appears in the sequencing data of a study of blood T cell repertoires in COVID-19. Study context: T cells, B-cell-depleted T cells, or PBMCs provided the cDNA or gDNA that served as material.

Here immunoSEQ multiplex PCR was the method, and the copy in TCRdb shows in-frame clones only, minus some. The sample yields under 85,000 clones, 82% seen once. The germline V and J ends were trimmed by 0 bases and 10 bases, with 12 bases remaining between them. Germline loops: CDR1 MRHNA, CDR2 SNTAGT. The CDR3 runs 13 residues. What was sequenced was peripheral blood. The source is a man between 45 and 60 years old with acute or convalescent COVID-19. This sequence joins TRBV6-4 and TRBJ1-1, with TRBD1 as a possible D gene (5 bases). The CDR3: CASSDSGTRRAFF. In DNA, the CDR3 is TGTGCCAGCAGTGACTCCGGGACTCGGAGAGCTTTCTTT.